This entry lists 3 T cell receptor beta chains sequenced from one sample in a study of cytomegalovirus exposure and HLA in healthy donors. The PCR employed 60 Vbeta primers together with 13 Jbeta primers. The data were produced by immunoSEQ multiplex PCR, yet TCRdb's version contains in-frame clones alone and is incomplete. The table lists 150,000 to 200,000 clones, approximately 84% of them singletons, with 1.4% in the top ten. Sequences were obtained from PBMCs. These receptor sequences come from a girl between 5 and 17 years old in good health and CMV-seropositive.

This rearrangement joins TRBV13 to TRBJ1-6; 7 bases line up with TRBD1. Germline-derived CDR1 and CDR2 are PRHDT and FYEKMQ (reference sequence). The CDR3 extends over 12 amino acids. With 2 bases clipped from V and 11 bases from J, the junction kept 0 bases outside the gene matches. The CDR3 nucleotides are TGTGCCAGCAGCTTAAGGGGGCCACCCCTCCACTTT. Its translation: CASSLRGPPLHF.

This clone was counted a few times. V is TRBV4-2 and J is TRBJ2-1; 9 nucleotides align to TRBD2. The CDR3 has 20 residues. Germline CDR1 reads LGHNA; CDR2 reads YNFKEQ. Trimming at V came to 1 base and at J to 4 bases, leaving 17 bases not matched to a gene. The CDR3 region has the DNA TGTGCCAGCAGCCAAGGCACGACCCGCCGACGGCGGGAGGGTTACAATGAGCAGTTCTTC. Translating it yields CASSQGTTRRRREGYNEQFF.

The J gene is TRBJ2-5, the V gene TRBV7-6; 10 nucleotides agree with TRBD2. The V and J ends lost 1 base and 1 base, in that order; junction bases with no gene match: 3. CDR3 length equals 16 residues. The germline V gene has CDR1 SGHVS and CDR2 FNYEAQ. CDR3 residues: CASSLGTSGFQETQYF. The CDR3 DNA sequence: TGTGCCAGCAGCTTAGGGACTAGCGGCTTCCAAGAGACCCAGTACTTC.